These 15 T cell receptor beta chains were all obtained from the same sample, sequenced in a study of shared clonotypes between healthy human individuals. Some clones are missing from TCRdb's copy, which holds only in-frame ones; the method was immunoSEQ multiplex PCR. The sample has over a million clones; roughly 96% are singletons. Sequencing was carried out using naive CD4+ T cells sorted from blood. Subset noted: CD45RA+ positively selected. These receptors all stem from a man aged 25 to 45 in good health.

The rearrangement links TRBV7-3 to TRBJ2-3; TRBD1 agrees at 10 bases. In germline, CDR1 is SGHTA, CDR2 FQGTGA. This CDR3 contains 15 residues. J lost 3 bases, V lost 4 bases, and 4 bases had no gene match. The CDR3 DNA is TGTGCCAGCAGCTACAGGACAGGGGGGACAGATACGCAGTATTTT. Encoded protein: CASSYRTGGTDTQYF. The whole variable domain, remainder taken from reference TRBV7-3 and TRBJ2-3, is GAGVSQTPSNKVTEKGKYVELRCDPISGHTALYWYRQSLGQGPEFLIYFQGTGAADDSGLPNDRFFAVRPEGSVSTLKIQRTERGDSAVYLCASSYRTGGTDTQYFGPGTRLTVL.

V and J are TRBV27 and TRBJ1-5; tentatively, D is TRBD1 (6 bases). From germline, CDR1 is MNHEY and CDR2 SMNVEV (reference sequence). The CDR3 spans 17 residues. Trimming pared 0 bases from V and 0 bases from J, leaving 12 bases between. CDR3 coding DNA: TGTGCCAGCAGTTTATCGGGGGACACACTTAGCAATCAGCCCCAGCATTTT. Protein: CASSLSGDTLSNQPQHF.

V is TRBV5-1 and J is TRBJ2-5, with D possibly being TRBD1 (6 bases). The CDR3 totals 12 residues. CDR1 is SGHRS, CDR2 YFSETQ, per germline. Trimming cost V 4 bases and J 5 bases, with 9 bases left between them. CDR3 bases: TGCGCCAGCAGCGCAACAGGGGAGACCCAGTACTTC. Translating it yields CASSATGETQYF.

This chain joins TRBV7-2 and TRBJ2-7, with D perhaps matching TRBD1 (5 bases). CDR3 length: 14 residues. CDR1 is SGHTA and CDR2 is FQGNSA in the germline V gene. V lost 5 bases, J lost 4 bases, and 15 bases lay in between. The CDR3 region has the DNA TGTGCCAGCAGCCCTGGGGCACGTGAGTACGAGCAGTACTTC. This codes for CASSPGAREYEQYF.

The chain uses TRBV7-9 and TRBJ1-1; D is unclear. The germline CDR1 and CDR2 sequences are SEHNR and FQNEAQ (reference sequence). The CDR3 spans 11 residues. V was shortened by 4 bases and J by 9 bases, with 9 bases between the two germline ends. The CDR3 loop reads CASSSGGKAFF. The DNA of the CDR3 is TGTGCCAGCAGCTCGGGCGGTAAAGCTTTCTTT.

The chain couples TRBV2 to TRBJ2-2; D gene ambiguous. The V gene's germline CDR1 is SNHLY and CDR2 FYNNEI. V was cut by 0 bases and J by 4 bases, with 9 bases left in between. The CDR3 is 15 residues long. Written as DNA, the CDR3 is TGTGCCAGCAGTGAAGCGCTACAGAGCACCGGGGAGCTGTTTTTT. This encodes CASSEALQSTGELFF. Combining the CDR3 with reference TRBV2 and TRBJ2-2 gives the whole variable domain EPEVTQTPSHQVTQMGQEVILRCVPISNHLYFYWYRQILGQKVEFLVSFYNNEISEKSEIFDDQFSVERPDGSNFTLKIRSTKLEDSAMYFCASSEALQSTGELFFGEGSRLTVL.

The V and J genes are TRBV7-9 and TRBJ2-6; D gene uncertain. The CDR3 runs 16 residues. CDR1 is SEHNR, CDR2 FQNEAQ, per germline (reference sequence). V shed 6 bases and J shed 4 bases, with 16 bases lying between them. This CDR3 reads CASSYYRVWGANVLTF. The DNA for the CDR3 is TGTGCCAGCAGTTATTACAGAGTGTGGGGGGCCAACGTCCTGACTTTC.

The gene calls are TRBV6-1 and TRBJ2-7, with 11 bases matching TRBD2. The CDR3 runs to 14 residues. The V gene end was trimmed by 7 bases and the J gene end by 4 bases; junction bases not matched to a gene: 6. CDR1 and CDR2 from the germline V gene are MNHNS and SASEGT. In nucleotides, the CDR3 is TGTGCCAGCACCCATACTAGCGGGAGTTACGAGCAGTACTTC. Translating it yields CASTHTSGSYEQYF.

V gene TRBV15 combines with J gene TRBJ1-5; maybe TRBD1 (5 bases). The CDR3 consists of 14 residues. Germline CDR1 and CDR2: LNHNV and YYDKDF (reference sequence). Trimming shortened V by 3 bases and J by 2 bases, and 8 bases separated the two germline ends. CDR3 in amino acids: CATSRAGRNQPQHF. CDR3 in DNA: TGTGCCACCAGCAGGGCGGGACGCAATCAGCCCCAGCATTTT.

A remark on this clone: At one of its ends the junction is not consistent with the germline gene, which may arise from a read error. V gene TRBV7-9 combines with J gene TRBJ2-1, with 8 bases identical to TRBD1. CDR1 and CDR2 (germline): SEHNR, FQNEAQ (reference sequence). This CDR3 has 13 residues. Here the CDR3 reads CASSFEMRTGSIF. CDR3 sequence (DNA): TGTGCCAGCAGCTTCGAGATGAGGACAGGGTCAATCTTC.

This chain links TRBV28 with TRBJ1-4, with 8 bases fitting TRBD1. This CDR3 is built from 12 residues. Germline loops: CDR1 MDHEN, CDR2 SYDVKM. Unmatched junction bases numbered 7, after V lost 5 bases and J lost 14 bases. The CDR3 DNA follows: TGTGCCAGCAGTCGGGACAGGCAAGGGCTGTTTTTT. Residues: CASSRDRQGLFF.

The chain recombines TRBV7-9 with TRBJ1-1; D gene unclear. There are 14 residues in the CDR3. Germline loops: CDR1 SEHNR, CDR2 FQNEAQ (reference sequence). Trimming cost V 6 bases and J 8 bases, with 19 bases left between them. In DNA, the CDR3 is TGTGCCAGCAGTTCCACAGAAGAGTCACCCGAAGCTTTCTTT. Translating gives CASSSTEESPEAFF.

The chain recombines TRBV6-4 with TRBJ2-3; D gene uncertain. Germline V lookup: CDR1 MRHNA, CDR2 SNTAGT. Trimming took 1 base from V and 2 from J, leaving 4 bases between them. This CDR3 region has 13 residues. The DNA of the CDR3 is TGTGCCAGCAGTGACTTCCCCACAGATACGCAGTATTTT. This gives the protein CASSDFPTDTQYF.

The chain couples TRBV9 to TRBJ2-1; D is possibly TRBD2 (6 bases). Trimming cost V 3 bases and J 5 bases, with 18 bases left between them. The CDR3 is made up of 16 amino acids. Germline CDR1 SGDLS, CDR2 YYNGEE. The CDR3 bases are TGTGCCAGCAGCGCCTTCCGGGACTCGGACGACAATGAGCAGTTCTTC. It codes for CASSAFRDSDDNEQFF.

The chain carries TRBV10-3 and TRBJ1-2; D possibly corresponds to TRBD1 (5 bases). CDR1 and CDR2 (germline): ENHRY, SYGVKD. This CDR3 spans 13 amino acids. Trimming took 4 bases from V and 7 from J, leaving 13 bases between them. The CDR3: CAISGLGEAGYTF. CDR3 nucleotides: TGTGCCATCAGTGGACTAGGGGAGGCTGGCTACACCTTC.